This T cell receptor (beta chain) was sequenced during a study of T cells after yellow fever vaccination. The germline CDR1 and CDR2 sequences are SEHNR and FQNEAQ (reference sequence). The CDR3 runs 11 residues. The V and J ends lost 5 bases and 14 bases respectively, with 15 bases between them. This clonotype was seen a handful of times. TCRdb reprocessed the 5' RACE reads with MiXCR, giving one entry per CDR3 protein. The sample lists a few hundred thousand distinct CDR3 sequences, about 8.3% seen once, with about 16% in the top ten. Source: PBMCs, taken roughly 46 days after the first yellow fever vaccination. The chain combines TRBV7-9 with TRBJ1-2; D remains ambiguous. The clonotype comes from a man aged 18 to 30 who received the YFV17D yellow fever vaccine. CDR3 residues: CASSPRTDPTF. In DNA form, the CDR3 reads TGTGCCAGCAGCCCTCGGACGGACCCGACCTTC. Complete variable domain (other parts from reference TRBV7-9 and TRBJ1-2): DTGVSQNPRHKITKRGQNVTFRCDPISEHNRLYWYRQTLGQGPEFLTYFQNEAQLEKSRLLSDRFSAERPKGSFSTLEIQRTEQGDSAMYLCASSPRTDPTFGSGTRLTVV.